This TCR beta chain originates from a study of blood T cell repertoires in COVID-19. Study as a whole: Nucleic acid was either cDNA or gDNA, and it came from T cells, B-cell-depleted T cells, or PBMCs.

Germline CDR1 is MNHNS and CDR2 is SASEGT. The CDR3 extends over 15 amino acids. V lost 2 bases, J lost 6 bases, and 14 bases lay in between. Clones were read by immunoSEQ multiplex PCR, and TCRdb kept only the in-frame ones, dropping some. The table has around 190,000 clones, about 88% seen once. This clone showed up just once. This TCR derives from a man under 40 with acute or convalescent COVID-19. Sequencing was done on a sample of peripheral blood. The chain employs TRBV6-1 and TRBJ1-5; D call uncertain. CDR3 loop: CASSESLWRSQPQHF. CDR3 nucleotides: TGTGCCAGCAGTGAATCGCTATGGCGGAGTCAGCCCCAGCATTTT.